The clone carrying this T cell receptor beta chain was seen only once. The V gene's germline CDR1 is SQVTM and CDR2 ANQGSEA. The CDR3 extends over 14 amino acids. V lost 7 bases and J 4 bases, leaving 17 bases between the germline ends. These data originate in a study of identifying expanded T cells in peripheral blood. Profiled with immunoSEQ multiplex PCR; TCRdb holds only in-frame clones, not every one. The sample contains about 58,000 clones, roughly nine tenths of which appear only once. The chain recombines TRBV29-1 with TRBJ1-3; a weak D match, TRBD1 (6 bases). The specimen was blood. This clonotype was sampled from a person aged 18 to 75 in good health. CDR3 nucleotides: TGCAGCGCGATTCCACAGGGCCTCGGAAACACCATATATTTT. Translating it yields CSAIPQGLGNTIYF.